These T cell receptor beta chains were read from a single sample in a study of blood T cell repertoires in COVID-19. Produced via immunoSEQ multiplex PCR; TCRdb's table is partial and in-frame only. There are some 200,000 clones in the sample; roughly 80% occur only once, and roughly 5.5% lies in the top ten. Sequencing was done on a sample of peripheral blood. The receptor source for this set is a woman in her 70s with COVID-19, enrolled during active disease. The CDR3 runs from the conserved cysteine through the conserved F or W. D genes are given only for firm matches. Rows may omit the clone size; those that give it use once, few, many or a size class.

>TRBV5-6|.|.|TRBJ2-3
TGTGCCAGCAGCTTGGGGCTGATCACAGATACGCAGTATTTT
CASSLGLITDTQYF
>TRBV4-3|.|TRBD1|TRBJ1-2
TGCGCCAGCAGCCAAGATCGAGCAGGGGGAAATGGCTACACCTTC
CASSQDRAGGNGYTF
>TRBV9|few|.|TRBJ2-1
TGTGCCAGCAGCCCCAGTCCAGGGGAAGGGTTTAGGTTCTTC
CASSPSPGEGFRFF
>TRBV29-1|.|.|TRBJ1-1
TGCAGCGTGGCCAGACTGATGAACACTGAAGCTTTCTTT
CSVARLMNTEAFF
>TRBV27|few|TRBD1|TRBJ2-7
TGTGCCAGCAGTTTAGGACAGGGCTTAACTTACGAGCAGTACTTC
CASSLGQGLTYEQYF
>TRBV6-6|.|.|TRBJ1-2
TGTGCCGTCCGAGGGAATGATCCTGGCTACACCTTC
CAVRGNDPGYTF
>TRBV7-8|.|TRBD1|TRBJ1-3
TGTGCCAGCAGCTTAGAGGACAGGCAATCTGGAAACACCATATATTTT
CASSLEDRQSGNTIYF
>TRBV9|.|TRBD1|TRBJ2-5
TGTGCCAGCAGCAGCGACAGGGCTTTAGGCGAGACCCAGTACTTC
CASSSDRALGETQYF
>TRBV7-7|.|TRBD2|TRBJ2-5
TGTGCCAGCTCACTTAGGAGCGGGGTAGGGGCCCAAGAGACCCAGTACTTC
CASSLRSGVGAQETQYF
>TRBV27|once|TRBD2|TRBJ2-1
TGTGCCAGCAGTCCCCGGTTGAGCGGGAGGGACAATGAGCAGTTCTTC
CASSPRLSGRDNEQFF
>TRBV5-4|.|TRBD1|TRBJ1-1
TGTGCCAGCAGCTTGGATCGACAGGGACGTCCTGAAGCTTTCTTT
CASSLDRQGRPEAFF
>TRBV4-2|.|TRBD2|TRBJ2-3
TGTGCCAGCAGCCAAGATCCCGGACTAGCGGGAAGCACAGATACGCAGTATTTT
CASSQDPGLAGSTDTQYF
>TRBV18|.|.|TRBJ1-3
TGTGCCAGCTCACCCATGGTATCAGACACCATATATTTT
CASSPMVSDTIYF
>TRBV10-3|.|.|TRBJ2-2
TGTGCCATCAGTGAGCGGGACTTGAACACCGGGGAGCTGTTTTTT
CAISERDLNTGELFF
>TRBV5-4|.|.|TRBJ1-2
TGTGCCAGCAGCTTGGCCCTCACACGTAACTATGGCTACACCTTC
CASSLALTRNYGYTF
>TRBV2|few|TRBD2|TRBJ2-3
TGTGCCAGCAGAGGGACTAGCGGGATCGCAGATACGCAGTATTTT
CASRGTSGIADTQYF
>TRBV6-6|few|.|TRBJ2-5
TGTGCCAGCAGTCAAGGACAGAACAACCGCCAAGAGACCCAGTACTTC
CASSQGQNNRQETQYF